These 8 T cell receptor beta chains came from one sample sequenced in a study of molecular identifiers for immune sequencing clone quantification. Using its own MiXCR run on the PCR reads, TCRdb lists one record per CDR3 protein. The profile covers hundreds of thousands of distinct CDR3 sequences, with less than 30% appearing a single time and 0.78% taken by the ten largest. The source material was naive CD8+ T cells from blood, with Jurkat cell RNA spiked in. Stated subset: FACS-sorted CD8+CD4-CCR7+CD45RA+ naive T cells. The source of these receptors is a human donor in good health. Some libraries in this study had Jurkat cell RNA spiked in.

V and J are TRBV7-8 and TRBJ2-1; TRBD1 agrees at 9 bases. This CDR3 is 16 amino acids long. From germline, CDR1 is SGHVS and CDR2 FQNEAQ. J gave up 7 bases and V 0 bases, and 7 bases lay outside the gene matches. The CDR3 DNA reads TGTGCCAGCAGCTTAGCTAGGGACAGGGTTGGGAATGAGCAGTTCTTC. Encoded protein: CASSLARDRVGNEQFF.

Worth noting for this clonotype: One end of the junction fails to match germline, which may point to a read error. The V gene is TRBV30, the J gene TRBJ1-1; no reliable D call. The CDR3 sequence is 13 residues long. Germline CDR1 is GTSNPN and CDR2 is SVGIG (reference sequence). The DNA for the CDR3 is TGTGCCTGGAGTGTGCCAGCCAACACTGAGGCTTTCTTT. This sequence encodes CAWSVPANTEAFF.

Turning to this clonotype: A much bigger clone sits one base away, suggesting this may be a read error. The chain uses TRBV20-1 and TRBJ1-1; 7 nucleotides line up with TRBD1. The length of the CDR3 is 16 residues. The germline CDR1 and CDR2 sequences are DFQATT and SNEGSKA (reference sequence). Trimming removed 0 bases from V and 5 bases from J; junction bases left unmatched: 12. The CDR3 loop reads CSARETYRGEWTEAFF. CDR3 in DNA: TGCAGTGCTAGAGAGACCTACAGGGGCGAATGGACTGAAGCTTTCTTT.

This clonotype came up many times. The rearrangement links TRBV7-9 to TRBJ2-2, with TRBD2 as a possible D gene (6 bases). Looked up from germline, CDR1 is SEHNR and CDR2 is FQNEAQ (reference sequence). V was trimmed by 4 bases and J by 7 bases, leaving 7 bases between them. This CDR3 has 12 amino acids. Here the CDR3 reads CASSSEGGELFF. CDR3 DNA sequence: TGTGCCAGCAGCTCGGAGGGCGGGGAGCTGTTTTTT. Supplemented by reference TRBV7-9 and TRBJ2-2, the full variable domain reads DTGVSQNPRHKITKRGQNVTFRCDPISEHNRLYWYRQTLGQGPEFLTYFQNEAQLEKSRLLSDRFSAERPKGSFSTLEIQRTEQGDSAMYLCASSSEGGELFFGEGSRLTVL.

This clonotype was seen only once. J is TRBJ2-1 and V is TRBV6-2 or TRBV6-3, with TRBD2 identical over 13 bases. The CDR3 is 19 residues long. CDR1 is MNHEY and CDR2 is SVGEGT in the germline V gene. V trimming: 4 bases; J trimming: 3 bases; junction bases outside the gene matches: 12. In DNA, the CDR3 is TGTGCCAGCAGTTCCCGGACTAGCGGGGGATTTGTTGTCTACAATGAGCAGTTCTTC. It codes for CASSSRTSGGFVVYNEQFF.

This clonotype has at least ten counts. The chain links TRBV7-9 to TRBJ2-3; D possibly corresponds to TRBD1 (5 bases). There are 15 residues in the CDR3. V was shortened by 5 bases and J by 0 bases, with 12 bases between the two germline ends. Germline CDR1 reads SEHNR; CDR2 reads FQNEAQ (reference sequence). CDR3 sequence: CASSIPQGSTDTQYF. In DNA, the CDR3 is TGTGCCAGCAGCATCCCGCAGGGCAGCACAGATACGCAGTATTTT.

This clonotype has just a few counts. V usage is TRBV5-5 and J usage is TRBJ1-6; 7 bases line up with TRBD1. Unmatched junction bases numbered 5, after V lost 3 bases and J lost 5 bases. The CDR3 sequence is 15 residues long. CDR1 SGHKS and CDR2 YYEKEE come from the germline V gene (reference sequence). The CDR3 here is CASSSGTDDNSPLHF. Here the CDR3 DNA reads TGTGCCAGCAGCTCCGGGACAGACGATAATTCACCCCTCCACTTT.

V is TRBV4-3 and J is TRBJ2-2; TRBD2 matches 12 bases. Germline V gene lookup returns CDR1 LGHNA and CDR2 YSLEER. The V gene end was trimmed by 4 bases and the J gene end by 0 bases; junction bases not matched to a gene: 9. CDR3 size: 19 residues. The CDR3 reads CASSPYGTSGYANTGELFF. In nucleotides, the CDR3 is TGCGCCAGCAGCCCCTATGGGACTAGCGGGTACGCGAACACCGGGGAGCTGTTTTTT.